The 8 T cell receptor beta chains below come from one sample, sequenced in a study of T cells in Graves' hyperthyroidism and ophthalmopathy. TCR beta CDR3 sequences were amplified from RNA transcripts. An initial round of RT-PCR targeting the TCR CDR3 relied on the HTBI primer set. TCRdb processed the multiplex PCR reads anew with MiXCR; each CDR3 protein has one entry. The sample contains about 400,000 distinct CDR3 sequences, approximately 14% of which appear only once. Sample: blood. Source of these receptors: a woman between 18 and 30 years old with Graves' hyperthyroidism.

This clonotype was seen many times. The CDR3 DNA reads TGTGCCAGCAGAGCCCCCCCAACTAATGAAAAACTGTTTTTT. Its protein is CASRAPPTNEKLFF. J is TRBJ1-4 and V is TRBV2; D is ambiguous. CDR3 length: 14 amino acids. V was shortened by 6 bases and J by 0 bases, with 8 bases between the two germline ends. Germline-derived CDR1 and CDR2 are SNHLY and FYNNEI.

CDR3: CASSPHRAQETQYF. The CDR3 DNA follows: TGTGCCAGCAGCCCTCACAGGGCCCAAGAGACCCAGTACTTC. The J gene is TRBJ2-5, the V gene TRBV5-4; D possibly corresponds to TRBD1 (6 bases). From germline, CDR1 is SGHNT and CDR2 YYREEE (reference sequence). This CDR3 is built from 14 residues. Trimming pared 4 bases from V and 1 base from J, leaving 11 bases between.

In its sample, this clonotype was seen many times. The chain joins TRBV10-3 to TRBJ2-5, with D uncertain. Looked up from germline, CDR1 is ENHRY and CDR2 is SYGVKD. This CDR3 has 16 residues. V lost 3 bases, J lost 0 bases, and 14 bases lay in between. CDR3: CAISELTETYQETQYF. The CDR3 DNA follows: TGTGCCATCAGTGAACTAACGGAGACGTACCAAGAGACCCAGTACTTC.

Only a few counts were recorded for this clonotype. J is TRBJ1-2 and V is TRBV29-1, with D perhaps matching TRBD1 (5 bases). The CDR3 contains 14 residues. Germline CDR1 and CDR2: SQVTM and ANQGSEA. Deletions cut 3 bases from V and 0 bases from J, with 11 bases between. The CDR3: CSVDYAGPNYGYTF. The CDR3 DNA sequence: TGCAGCGTTGATTATGCAGGGCCTAACTATGGCTACACCTTC.

The chain combines TRBV5-1 with TRBJ2-7; D uncertain. The CDR3 extends over 13 amino acids. Germline loops: CDR1 SGHRS, CDR2 YFSETQ. Trimming cost V 5 bases and J 0 bases, with 9 bases left between them. In DNA form, the CDR3 reads TGCGCCAGCAGTGAGCCTGCCTCCTACGAGCAGTACTTC. This translates into CASSEPASYEQYF.

The rearrangement links TRBV20-1 to TRBJ2-1, with D unresolved. This CDR3 comprises 12 residues. The germline V gene has CDR1 DFQATT and CDR2 SNEGSKA (reference sequence). The V gene lost 0 bases and the J gene lost 10 bases, with 10 bases spanning the gap. The CDR3 DNA reads TGCAGTGCTAGAGACCCCCTGACGGAGCAGTTCTTC. It translates to CSARDPLTEQFF.

In its sample, this clonotype was seen many times. In nucleotides, the CDR3 is TGTGCCAGCAGTTTATTGCGGGATCACGAGCAGTACTTC. Translation: CASSLLRDHEQYF. The genes are TRBV28 and TRBJ2-7; maybe TRBD2 (6 bases). Germline V gives CDR1 MDHEN, CDR2 SYDVKM. Trimming pared 1 base from V and 5 bases from J, leaving 9 bases between. The CDR3 covers 13 residues.

This sequence joins TRBV7-9 and TRBJ2-7; unclear D gene. The CDR3 length is 15 residues. Germline lookup yields CDR1 SEHNR and CDR2 FQNEAQ (reference sequence). Trimming took off 1 base at V and 6 bases at J, with 16 bases between the two ends. The CDR3 DNA is TGTGCCAGCAGCTTAGTATCCGGCGCCGGCGCCGAGCAGTACTTC. It translates to CASSLVSGAGAEQYF.